This T cell receptor beta chain was sequenced during a study of cytomegalovirus exposure and HLA in healthy donors. Sequencing was performed with immunoSEQ multiplex PCR; in TCRdb, only in-frame clones are kept and a portion is missing. The table has 120,000 to 150,000 clones, approximately 89% seen once. Study-wide findings and caveats: Researchers counted 164 TCR beta chains as cytomegalovirus-associated.

Germline CDR1 and CDR2: MNHNS and SASEGT. V dropped 6 bases and J dropped 7 bases, with 16 bases sitting between them. CDR3 length equals 15 residues. Comments on this clone: Its antigen remains unknown.

The gene calls are TRBV6-1 and TRBJ1-6, with a possible D match to TRBD1 (6 bases). Sequences were obtained from PBMCs. The receptor was isolated from a young man in good health and CMV-seronegative. CDR3 nucleotide sequence: TGTGCCAGCAGCCAGAAACAGGGCGGGAATTCACCCCTCCACTTT. Its translation: CASSQKQGGNSPLHF.